This section outlines one TCR beta chain sequence together with its context. Its target is unknown. Every one of the participants with HIV received treatment in the United States. These data come from a study of long-term antiretroviral therapy in people with HIV. Study-level points and caveats: The study collected blood between the mid-2000s and the late 2010s, possibly under older ART regimens. Absence of data on ART adherence, viral resistance or therapy changes was noted. Comparison with controls showed narrower CDR3 length ranges in HIV repertoires.

V shed 1 base and J 2 bases; nucleotides not matched to a gene: 6. Per the germline V gene, CDR1 is SNHLY and CDR2 is FYNNEI. The CDR3 covers 18 residues. Survey level was the resolution at which the v3.0 immunoSEQ assay ran. Method: immunoSEQ multiplex PCR; TCRdb's copy keeps in-frame clones and lacks some. The data show 8,500 to 14,000 clones, with about 89% seen just once and 15% to 20% held by the top ten. The sequencing here drew on unsorted PBMCs, taken 0.2 years before starting antiretroviral therapy. The rearrangement links TRBV2 to TRBJ2-3; TRBD2 matches at 13 bases. This clonotype originated in a woman aged 40 to 50 with HIV. The CDR3 here is CASSEGRTSGGNTDTQYF. The CDR3 DNA sequence: TGTGCCAGCAGTGAAGGCAGGACTAGCGGGGGAAACACAGATACGCAGTATTTT.